Only one count was recorded for the clone carrying this T cell receptor beta chain. These data are taken from a study of lymphopenia after photon versus proton radiotherapy. Sequencing was performed with immunoSEQ multiplex PCR; in TCRdb, only in-frame clones are kept and a portion is missing. This repertoire shows roughly 58,000 clones, about nine tenths found once; its top ten account for about 13%. The sequence derives from an elderly man with esophageal cancer. Sequencing was performed on peripheral blood, taken from a patient treated with proton-based radiotherapy.

The CDR3 region is CASSASARGYTF. For the CDR3, the DNA is TGTGCCAGCAGTGCCTCGGCGCGTGGCTACACCTTC. This chain links TRBV2 with TRBJ1-2; D is ambiguous. Germline V lookup: CDR1 SNHLY, CDR2 FYNNEI. There are 12 residues in the CDR3. The ends were cut back, 4 bases at V and 7 bases at J, with 10 bases in the middle.